Below are 31 T cell receptor beta chains sequenced from a single sample in a study of cytomegalovirus exposure and HLA in healthy donors. Sequencing was performed with immunoSEQ multiplex PCR; in TCRdb, only in-frame clones are kept and a portion is missing. Here the sample spans 150,000 to 200,000 clones, approximately 88% being singletons. Source material: PBMCs. Receptors were obtained from a man aged 30 to 39 in good health and CMV-seropositive.

This clone has just a few counts. CDR3 region: CASSPIGGGDQETQYF. The DNA of the CDR3 is TGTGCCAGCAGTCCCATAGGTGGCGGGGATCAAGAGACCCAGTACTTC. The V and J genes are TRBV27 and TRBJ2-5, with D possibly TRBD2 on 6 matching bases. This CDR3 is 16 amino acids long. Germline CDR1 reads MNHEY; CDR2 reads SMNVEV (reference sequence). Trimming removed 5 bases from V and 2 bases from J, with 18 bases in between.

V is TRBV28 and J is TRBJ1-4; TRBD1 matches at 8 bases. The junction had 12 bases not matched to a gene; V was cut back by 5 bases and J by 7 bases. This CDR3 region has 16 residues. Germline V gene sequence: CDR1 MDHEN, CDR2 SYDVKM. The CDR3 DNA follows: TGTGCCAGCAGTCAGGACAGGGAAGGTCGTGGTGAAAAACTGTTTTTT. Encoded protein: CASSQDREGRGEKLFF.

This chain links TRBV23-1 with TRBJ2-2; perhaps TRBD1 as D (6 bases). TRBV23-1 belongs to the ORF category, with a function that is uncertain. Trimming removed 3 bases from V and 6 bases from J, with 8 bases in between. The CDR3 totals 13 residues. Here the CDR3 DNA reads TGCGCCAGCAGTCACCACAGGGCCGGGGAGCTGTTTTTT. Its protein product is CASSHHRAGELFF.

The chain employs TRBV6-5 and TRBJ2-7; perhaps TRBD1 as D (6 bases). Germline loops: CDR1 MNHEY, CDR2 SVGAGI. This CDR3 comprises 15 residues. V shed 1 base and J shed 0 bases, with 10 bases lying between them. This CDR3 is CASSYFRGSSYEQYF. As DNA, the CDR3 is TGTGCCAGCAGTTACTTTAGGGGGAGCTCCTACGAGCAGTACTTC.

This chain connects TRBV5-8 to TRBJ2-5; a weak D match, TRBD1 (5 bases). This CDR3 has 15 amino acids. CDR1 and CDR2 (germline): SGHTS, YDEGEE. Trimming cost V 3 bases and J 5 bases, with 17 bases left between them. The CDR3 is CASSYRALGRETQYF. The CDR3 bases are TGTGCCAGCAGCTACCGGGCCCTGGGGCGCGAGACCCAGTACTTC.

V usage is TRBV13 and J usage is TRBJ1-4; a weak D match, TRBD1 (6 bases). V was pared by 3 bases and J by 6 bases, with 11 bases between. Per germline, CDR1 PRHDT and CDR2 FYEKMQ (reference sequence). CDR3 length: 14 amino acids. CDR3 nucleotide sequence: TGTGCCAGCAGCTTTACAGGGATGGATGAAAAACTGTTTTTT. This encodes CASSFTGMDEKLFF.

This rearrangement joins TRBV5-6 to TRBJ1-1; 9 positions agree with TRBD1. Germline V gene sequence: CDR1 SGHDT, CDR2 YYEEEE. Trimming at V came to 2 bases and at J to 1 base, leaving 6 bases not matched to a gene. CDR3 length: 16 amino acids. The CDR3 DNA reads as TGTGCCAGCAGCTTCGACAGGGGGTCTGCGAACACTGAAGCTTTCTTT. It encodes CASSFDRGSANTEAFF.

This chain links TRBV7-8 with TRBJ2-7, with D possibly being TRBD1 (6 bases). The CDR3 loop spans 16 amino acids. V gave up 5 bases and J gave up 2 bases, with 19 bases separating them. Per germline, CDR1 SGHVS and CDR2 FQNEAQ. CDR3 DNA: TGTGCCAGCAGCAATAAGGGGGTGCAGGGGACCTACGAGCAGTACTTC. This encodes CASSNKGVQGTYEQYF.

This chain links TRBV5-4 with TRBJ2-7, with unresolved D. This CDR3 is 15 amino acids long. V shed 4 bases and J shed 10 bases, with 24 bases lying between them. Germline loops: CDR1 SGHNT, CDR2 YYREEE (reference sequence). CDR3 loop: CASSPDSQPLLAQYF. CDR3 DNA: TGTGCCAGCAGCCCGGATTCGCAGCCTCTTTTAGCCCAGTACTTC.

The genes are TRBV2 and TRBJ1-2; D ambiguous. The CDR3 runs to 14 residues. V was cut by 0 bases and J by 8 bases, with 13 bases left in between. The V gene's germline CDR1 is SNHLY and CDR2 FYNNEI. DNA of the CDR3: TGTGCCAGCAGTGAAGCCAGCGGCCTGGACGGCTACACCTTC. Residues: CASSEASGLDGYTF.

V is TRBV5-3 and J is TRBJ2-7; 8 nucleotides align to TRBD1. TRBV5-3 is identified as an open reading frame with a role that is uncertain. This CDR3 has 17 amino acids. The junction had 15 bases not matched to a gene; V was cut back by 4 bases and J by 3 bases. This chain's CDR3 is CARSPGQGSLTRYEQYF. CDR3 in DNA: TGTGCCAGAAGCCCAGGACAGGGCTCTTTAACCCGCTACGAGCAGTACTTC.

This chain uses TRBV15 with TRBJ2-1, with a tentative D call TRBD1 (7 bases). With 0 bases removed from V and 5 bases from J, the gap between germline ends came to 20 bases. Germline V lookup: CDR1 LNHNV, CDR2 YYDKDF (reference sequence). The CDR3 has 18 residues. The CDR3 here is CATSRDLRRGGTDNEQFF. CDR3 DNA sequence: TGTGCCACCAGCAGAGATCTGAGGAGGGGCGGGACAGACAATGAGCAGTTCTTC.

This rearrangement joins TRBV5-1 to TRBJ2-1, with TRBD2 matching 13 bases. The CDR3 contains 16 residues. After removal of 4 bases from V and 6 bases from J, the junction contained 7 bases not matched to a gene. Germline CDR1 and CDR2: SGHRS and YFSETQ. Here the CDR3 DNA reads TGCGCCAGCAGCCCCCCGGGACTAGCGGGAACCAATGAGCAGTTCTTC. This encodes CASSPPGLAGTNEQFF.

The V gene is TRBV5-6, the J gene TRBJ2-3; TRBD2 is a possible D gene (6 bases). The CDR3 is made up of 17 amino acids. The V gene's germline CDR1 is SGHDT and CDR2 YYEEEE. With 0 bases removed from V and 5 bases from J, the gap between germline ends came to 19 bases. The DNA for the CDR3 is TGTGCCAGCAGCTTGGTTCGGGACTCTTCTACACAAGATACGCAGTATTTT. Protein product: CASSLVRDSSTQDTQYF. Supplemented by reference TRBV5-6 and TRBJ2-3, the full variable domain reads DAGVTQSPTHLIKTRGQQVTLRCSPKSGHDTVSWYQQALGQGPQFIFQYYEEEERQRGNFPDRFSGHQFPNYSSELNVNALLLGDSALYLCASSLVRDSSTQDTQYFGPGTRLTVL.

The chain combines TRBV7-6 with TRBJ1-2; D may be TRBD1 (6 bases). Germline-derived CDR1 and CDR2 are SGHVS and FNYEAQ. Trimming took 1 base from V and 4 from J, leaving 19 bases between them. The CDR3 extends over 17 amino acids. In DNA, the CDR3 is TGTGCCAGCAGCTTAGGGGGCGAACACAGGGTGGGCTATGGCTACACCTTC. It encodes CASSLGGEHRVGYGYTF.

The V call is TRBV15, the J call TRBJ1-5; 7 bases are shared with TRBD1. The CDR3 spans 16 residues. In germline, CDR1 is LNHNV, CDR2 YYDKDF (reference sequence). V lost 0 bases and J lost 3; bases outside the gene matches: 5. CDR3 in amino acids: CATSRERGPYNQPQHF. CDR3 nucleotide sequence: TGTGCCACCAGCAGAGAGAGGGGGCCCTACAATCAGCCCCAGCATTTT.

This chain connects TRBV28 to TRBJ1-1, with TRBD1 identical over 8 bases. Germline-derived CDR1 and CDR2 are MDHEN and SYDVKM. The J segment lost 1 base and the V segment lost 1 base, leaving 2 bases of the junction unmatched. The CDR3 covers 15 residues. As DNA, the CDR3 is TGTGCCAGCAGTTTATCAGGGGGCTGGAACACTGAAGCTTTCTTT. As protein: CASSLSGGWNTEAFF.

This rearrangement joins TRBV11-1 to TRBJ2-2, with TRBD1 matching 10 bases. J gave up 4 bases and V 0 bases, and 2 bases lay outside the gene matches. This CDR3 spans 16 amino acids. Germline V CDR1 and CDR2: SGHAT, FQDESV (reference sequence). The CDR3 DNA reads TGTGCCAGCAGCTTAGCGGGGACAGGGGCCACCGGGGAGCTGTTTTTT. Residues: CASSLAGTGATGELFF.

This clone has only a few counts. The CDR3 spells CASSESIRTGWNQPQHF. The DNA for the CDR3 is TGTGCCAGCAGTGAATCAATTAGGACAGGGTGGAATCAGCCCCAGCATTTT. The rearrangement uses TRBV6-1 and TRBJ1-5; 8 nucleotides line up with TRBD1. CDR1 is MNHNS and CDR2 is SASEGT in the germline V gene. V shed 2 bases, J shed 4 bases, and the junction held 10 bases outside the gene matches. CDR3 length: 17 amino acids.

This sequence joins TRBV9 and TRBJ2-3; 12 bases line up with TRBD2. Germline CDR1 reads SGDLS; CDR2 reads YYNGEE. The CDR3 covers 18 residues. V trimming: 0 bases; J trimming: 2 bases; junction bases outside the gene matches: 7. CDR3 sequence: CASSVVASGGEYTDTQYF. The CDR3 bases are TGTGCCAGCAGCGTAGTGGCTAGCGGGGGGGAATACACAGATACGCAGTATTTT.

In DNA form, the CDR3 reads TGTGCCAGCAGCCCCCTAGGGGAAGGTGGGGAGACCCAGTACTTC. Protein product: CASSPLGEGGETQYF. J is TRBJ2-5 and V is TRBV6-1; D perhaps matches TRBD1 (5 bases). Germline V gene lookup returns CDR1 MNHNS and CDR2 SASEGT. V was trimmed by 6 bases and J by 5 bases, leaving 19 bases between them. This CDR3 spans 15 amino acids.

At least ten counts were recorded for this clone. The chain carries TRBV28 and TRBJ1-1; 10 bases fit TRBD1. Unmatched junction bases numbered 2, after V lost 6 bases and J lost 4 bases. The CDR3 totals 13 residues. The V gene's germline CDR1 is MDHEN and CDR2 SYDVKM. The CDR3 bases are TGTGCCAGCAGCCGGACAGGGGGCACTGAAGCTTTCTTT. Translation: CASSRTGGTEAFF.

The chain uses TRBV9 and TRBJ1-2; possibly TRBD1 for D (5 bases). Germline assignment: CDR1 SGDLS and CDR2 YYNGEE. The CDR3 extends over 15 amino acids. V was pared by 0 bases and J by 3 bases, with 12 bases between. The CDR3 coding sequence is TGTGCCAGCAGCGTAGTTCCAGGGCCCGACTATGGCTACACCTTC. This translates into CASSVVPGPDYGYTF.

The J gene is TRBJ1-1, the V gene TRBV30; weak D call: TRBD1 (6 bases). CDR3 size: 15 residues. The germline V gene has CDR1 GTSNPN and CDR2 SVGIG (reference sequence). Trimming removed 2 bases at V and 5 bases at J, with 18 bases between. CDR3 DNA: TGTGCCTGGAGTAGACCCAGGGGATTTGGGACTGAAGCTTTCTTT. Its protein product is CAWSRPRGFGTEAFF.

This clone is a singleton in its sample. The chain employs TRBV5-1 and TRBJ2-3; 11 positions match TRBD2. J was trimmed by 3 bases and V by 4 bases; bases with no gene match: 7. Looked up from germline, CDR1 is SGHRS and CDR2 is YFSETQ. This CDR3 has 16 amino acids. The CDR3 DNA follows: TGCGCCAGCAGCCTGGGTAGCGGGAGGGTGACAGATACGCAGTATTTT. Its protein is CASSLGSGRVTDTQYF.

The rearrangement links TRBV6-1 to TRBJ1-2; 7 bases match TRBD1. This CDR3 region has 10 residues. The germline gives CDR1 MNHNS, CDR2 SASEGT. J gave up 14 bases and V 10 bases, and 10 bases lay outside the gene matches. CDR3 in amino acids: CATQTGQGTF. The CDR3 DNA sequence: TGTGCCACGCAGACAGGGCAGGGTACCTTC.

This clone was seen only once. This chain links TRBV7-8 with TRBJ1-2; perhaps TRBD1 as D (5 bases). Per germline, CDR1 SGHVS and CDR2 FQNEAQ. V lost 4 bases, J lost 4 bases, and 16 bases lay in between. The CDR3 loop spans 15 amino acids. CDR3 sequence: CASSSQSGRVYGYTF. Here the CDR3 DNA reads TGTGCCAGCAGCTCACAGTCGGGCAGGGTCTATGGCTACACCTTC.

The chain links TRBV5-4 to TRBJ2-3, with 8 bases lining up with TRBD2. From germline, CDR1 is SGHNT and CDR2 YYREEE (reference sequence). The CDR3 has 13 residues. V shed 7 bases and J 6 bases; nucleotides not matched to a gene: 7. CDR3 sequence: CASGTSGRDTQYF. The CDR3, as DNA: TGTGCCAGCGGTACTAGCGGTCGGGATACGCAGTATTTT.

The rearrangement uses TRBV6-1 and TRBJ1-2; D gene ambiguous. The CDR3 sequence is 12 residues long. Trimming took off 4 bases at V and 8 bases at J, with 11 bases between the two ends. The V gene's germline CDR1 is MNHNS and CDR2 SASEGT. The CDR3 DNA reads as TGTGCCAGCAGTGCCGAGCGTCGGGGCTACACCTTC. Encoded protein: CASSAERRGYTF.

This clone has more than one count but fewer than ten. The chain carries TRBV6-1 and TRBJ2-7, with D uncertain. Trimming took off 5 bases at V and 0 bases at J, with 5 bases between the two ends. This CDR3 contains 12 residues. CDR1 and CDR2 (germline): MNHNS, SASEGT. Here the CDR3 DNA reads TGTGCCAGCAGTCCCTCCTCCTACGAGCAGTACTTC. The encoded protein is CASSPSSYEQYF.

The chain has TRBV2 and TRBJ2-7; 7 bases align to TRBD1. Germline values: CDR1 SNHLY, CDR2 FYNNEI. With 5 bases clipped from V and 4 bases from J, the junction kept 8 bases outside the gene matches. The CDR3 has 14 residues. The CDR3 is CASSSGTEFYEQYF. CDR3 nucleotides: TGTGCCAGCAGTTCGGGGACAGAGTTTTACGAGCAGTACTTC.